The 5 T cell receptor beta chains reported below all come from one sample, sequenced in a study of OX40 agonist ivuxolimab in advanced cancers. Profiled with immunoSEQ multiplex PCR; TCRdb holds only in-frame clones, not every one. Of some 50,000 clones listed, approximately 78% are singletons. This specimen was CD4+ or CD8+ T cells sorted from blood, taken in a trial of the OX40 agonist ivuxolimab. Source of these receptors: an adult with an advanced solid tumor such as melanoma, head and neck, liver or kidney cancer.

J is TRBJ1-2 and V is TRBV4-2; weak D call: TRBD1 (5 bases). Germline V lookup: CDR1 LGHNA, CDR2 YNFKEQ. The V end lost 5 bases, the J end lost 6 bases, and 13 bases lay between the germline ends. The CDR3 length is 13 residues. The CDR3 reads CASSLISGNGYTF. CDR3 in DNA: TGTGCCAGCAGCTTGATATCAGGGAATGGCTACACCTTC.

The gene calls are TRBV6-5 and TRBJ2-5; 7 bases agree with TRBD2. V was clipped by 7 bases and J by 5 bases; unmatched bases: 7. This CDR3 is built from 13 residues. The germline gives CDR1 MNHEY, CDR2 SVGAGI. The DNA of the CDR3 is TGTGCCAGCAAAGGTTCGGGAGGCGAGACCCAGTACTTC. As protein: CASKGSGGETQYF.

V is TRBV5-5 and J is TRBJ1-1; D not resolved. CDR1 and CDR2 (germline): SGHKS, YYEKEE (reference sequence). The CDR3 covers 14 residues. The germline V and J ends were trimmed by 4 bases and 0 bases, with 10 bases remaining between them. This CDR3 is CASSPTSLNTEAFF. In DNA form, the CDR3 reads TGTGCCAGCAGCCCAACCAGCTTGAACACTGAAGCTTTCTTT.

The J gene is TRBJ2-7, the V gene TRBV4-1; 7 positions agree with TRBD1. The ends lost 2 bases at V and 7 bases at J; junction bases unmatched: 14. Germline CDR1 is MGHRA and CDR2 is YSYEKL. The length of the CDR3 is 16 residues. The CDR3 loop is CASSQQGVDRRLEQYF. The CDR3 nucleotides are TGCGCCAGCAGCCAACAAGGAGTGGACAGGCGGTTGGAGCAGTACTTC.

This chain joins TRBV20-1 and TRBJ1-1; D is undetermined. The CDR3 runs 10 residues. The germline CDR1 and CDR2 sequences are DFQATT and SNEGSKA (reference sequence). The V gene lost 6 bases and the J gene lost 1 base, with 3 bases spanning the gap. The CDR3 region has the DNA TGCAGTGCCGCGAACACTGAAGCTTTCTTT. Protein sequence: CSAANTEAFF.